This entry lists 12 T cell receptor beta chains sequenced from one sample in a study of blood T cells in healthy people across ages (dated by TCRdb to the mid-2010s). Libraries were prepared through 5' RACE. Reads for this sample came from an Illumina HiSeq 2500. A second about 6 to 11 cycle PCR used a sample-barcoded 5' primer and a J-beta primer mix. The public reads were quality trimmed at Q25 with fastp and then assembled into clones with MiXCR by TCRdb, keeping productive beta chains. CDR3 protein duplicates are merged, each entry listing the most common genes and DNA. The sample table holds hundreds of thousands of distinct CDR3 sequences, of which approximately 29% were seen once. Roughly 14% of the sample is held by the ten biggest clonotypes. Specimen: blood. The receptors were gathered from a woman of 80 years or more in good health. Donor details come from another sample of the same person, matched by shared clones.

This clonotype was counted ten times or more. The gene calls are TRBV29-1 and TRBJ2-3; D uncertain. The CDR3 covers 11 residues. Germline values: CDR1 SQVTM, CDR2 ANQGSEA. The germline V and J ends were trimmed by 5 bases and 1 base, with 4 bases remaining between them. In DNA form, the CDR3 reads TGCAGCGTTCGACGCACAGATACGCAGTATTTT. Translating it yields CSVRRTDTQYF.

This clonotype was observed at least ten times. This sequence joins TRBV6-2 or TRBV6-3 and TRBJ2-1, with 10 bases identical to TRBD2. The V gene's germline CDR1 is MNHEY and CDR2 SVGEGT. J was trimmed by 5 bases and V by 5 bases; bases with no gene match: 12. This CDR3 has 17 amino acids. The DNA for the CDR3 is TGTGCCAGCAGTCCGTGGGCCCAGCGGGGGGGAGACAATGAGCAGTTCTTC. Translating it yields CASSPWAQRGGDNEQFF.

The CDR3 protein is CASSLGGGRSDTQYF. CDR3 sequence (DNA): TGTGCCAGCAGCTTAGGAGGGGGGCGGTCAGATACGCAGTATTTT. The chain is built from TRBV7-2 and TRBJ2-3; either TRBD1 or TRBD2 may supply D (6 bases each). CDR3 length: 15 residues. Per germline, CDR1 SGHTA and CDR2 FQGNSA. V gave up 1 base and J gave up 4 bases, with 12 bases separating them.

This clonotype was detected a few times. The V call is TRBV27, the J call TRBJ1-6, with D unresolved. The CDR3 has 12 amino acids. Trimming removed 3 bases from V and 9 bases from J, with 6 bases in between. Germline values: CDR1 MNHEY, CDR2 SMNVEV (reference sequence). The DNA of the CDR3 is TGTGCCAGCAGTTTCCAGAGTTCACCCCTCCACTTT. Its translation is CASSFQSSPLHF.

Ten or more counts support this clonotype. V usage is TRBV20-1 and J usage is TRBJ2-5; TRBD1 agrees at 10 bases. CDR3 size: 15 residues. Trimming took 5 bases from V and 4 from J; bases not matched to a gene: 10. Germline V gene data show CDR1 as DFQATT and CDR2 as SNEGSKA (reference sequence). The CDR3 DNA is TGCAGTGCTCATCCCGGGACAGGGGCGCCAGAGACCCAGTACTTC. Translation: CSAHPGTGAPETQYF.

The DNA for the CDR3 is TGTGCCATCAGTGGGGTGGGGAACACTGAAGCTTTCTTT. It is translated as CAISGVGNTEAFF. The chain has TRBV10-3 and TRBJ1-1; D not resolved. The CDR3 is 13 residues long. Looked up from germline, CDR1 is ENHRY and CDR2 is SYGVKD. The V and J ends lost 4 bases and 1 base respectively, with 7 bases between them.

This clonotype was found many times. The gene calls are TRBV7-2 and TRBJ1-2, with TRBD1 matching over 10 bases. Germline V gives CDR1 SGHTA, CDR2 FQGNSA. V was pared by 5 bases and J by 2 bases, with 5 bases of the junction left unmatched. CDR3 length: 15 amino acids. The CDR3: CASSPRTGGNYGYTF. DNA of the CDR3: TGTGCCAGCAGCCCCCGGACAGGGGGGAACTATGGCTACACCTTC.

This clonotype was seen ten or more times. V gene TRBV29-1 combines with J gene TRBJ1-6; D is unresolved. Trimming left V 4 bases short and J 5 bases short, with 15 bases between. In germline, CDR1 is SQVTM, CDR2 ANQGSEA. CDR3 size: 15 residues. The CDR3 reads CSVALSGSNNSPLHF. In DNA, the CDR3 is TGCAGCGTTGCCTTATCCGGTAGTAATAATTCACCCCTCCACTTT.

The table lists this clonotype with many counts. The rearrangement joins TRBV12-3 or TRBV12-4 to TRBJ1-1; D call uncertain. V lost 6 bases, J lost 1 base, and 12 bases lay in between. The CDR3 extends over 14 amino acids. The chain's CDR3 is CASSPQRRNTEAFF. CDR3 bases: TGTGCCAGCAGCCCTCAGCGCAGGAACACTGAAGCTTTCTTT.

The chain employs TRBV29-1 and TRBJ1-1; 9 bases are shared with TRBD1. This CDR3 has 13 amino acids. Germline V gene data show CDR1 as SQVTM and CDR2 as ANQGSEA. After removal of 7 bases from V and 1 base from J, the junction contained 4 bases not matched to a gene. Here the CDR3 reads CSGSQGANTEAFF. CDR3 coding DNA: TGCAGCGGTTCACAGGGGGCGAACACTGAAGCTTTCTTT.

The chain employs TRBV5-1 and TRBJ1-1; D remains ambiguous. CDR1 and CDR2 (germline): SGHRS, YFSETQ. The CDR3 is made up of 13 amino acids. V lost 0 bases and J lost 7, with 10 bases in between. Here the CDR3 DNA reads TGCGCCAGCAGCTTGGCAGTAGGTCATGAAGCTTTCTTT. Translation: CASSLAVGHEAFF.

This clonotype was counted at least ten times. V and J are TRBV11-2 and TRBJ1-2; D possibly corresponds to TRBD1 (6 bases). Trimming shortened V by 5 bases and J by 4 bases, and 14 bases separated the two germline ends. The CDR3 is 14 residues long. CDR1 and CDR2 (germline): SGHAT, FQNNGV. CDR3 region: CASSLSDRLYGYTF. The CDR3 DNA is TGTGCCAGCAGCCTCTCGGACAGACTCTATGGCTACACCTTC.